The clone carrying this T cell receptor (beta chain) came up once. These data originate in a study of blood T cell repertoires in COVID-19. On the study more broadly: Sites across the United States, Italy and Spain contributed samples from acute and convalescent COVID-19.

TCRdb keeps only in-frame clones here, not all; method: immunoSEQ multiplex PCR. The repertoire includes about 670,000 clones, around 89% of them detected once, and 0.2% to 0.3% sits in the top ten. The trim removed 3 bases at V and 4 bases at J, leaving 7 bases unmatched. The germline V gene has CDR1 SGDLS and CDR2 YYNGEE. This CDR3 region has 16 residues. The clonotype originates from a woman between 18 and 29 years old with acute or convalescent COVID-19. The sequenced material came from peripheral blood. This chain connects TRBV9 to TRBJ2-2, with 9 bases aligning to TRBD2. CDR3 nucleotide sequence: TGTGCCAGCAGCGACAGGACTAGCGACCCCACCGGGGAGCTGTTTTTT. Its translation: CASSDRTSDPTGELFF.